This TCR beta chain emerged from a study of blood T cell repertoires in COVID-19. The wider study: Sites in the United States, Italy and Spain provided acute and convalescent COVID-19 samples.

Trimming took 4 bases from V and 4 from J, leaving 18 bases between them. This CDR3 is built from 15 residues. CDR1 is SGHDT, CDR2 YYEEEE, per germline. Libraries were prepared by immunoSEQ multiplex PCR; TCRdb keeps only in-frame clonotypes and omits some of them. The sample lists 110,000 to 150,000 clones, roughly 80% occurring once. This chain joins TRBV5-6 and TRBJ2-7; TRBD1 might be the D (6 bases). Source material: peripheral blood. This sequence was found in a man between 65 and 85 years old who had recovered from COVID-19. This CDR3 is CASSAERTELYEQYF. CDR3 DNA sequence: TGTGCCAGCAGCGCGGAGCGGACAGAACTATACGAGCAGTACTTC.